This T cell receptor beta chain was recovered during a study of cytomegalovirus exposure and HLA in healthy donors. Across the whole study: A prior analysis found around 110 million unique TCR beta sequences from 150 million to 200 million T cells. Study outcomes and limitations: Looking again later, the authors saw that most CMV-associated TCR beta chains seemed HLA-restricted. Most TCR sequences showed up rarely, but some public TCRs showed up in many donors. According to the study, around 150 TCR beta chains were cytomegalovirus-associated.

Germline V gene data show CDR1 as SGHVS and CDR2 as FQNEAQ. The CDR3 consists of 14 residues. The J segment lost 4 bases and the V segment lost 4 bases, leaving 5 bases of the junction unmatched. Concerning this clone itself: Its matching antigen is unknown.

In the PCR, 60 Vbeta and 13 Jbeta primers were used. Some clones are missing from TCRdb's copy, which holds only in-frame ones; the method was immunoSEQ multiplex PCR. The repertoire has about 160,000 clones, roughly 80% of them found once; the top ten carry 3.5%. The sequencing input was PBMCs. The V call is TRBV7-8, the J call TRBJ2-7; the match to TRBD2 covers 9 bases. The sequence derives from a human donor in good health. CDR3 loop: CASSSSGTVYEQYF. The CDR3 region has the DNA TGTGCCAGCAGCTCTAGCGGGACAGTATACGAGCAGTACTTC. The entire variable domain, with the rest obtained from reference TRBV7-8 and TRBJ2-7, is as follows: GAGVSQSPRYKVAKRGQDVALRCDPISGHVSLFWYQQALGQGPEFLTYFQNEAQLDKSGLPSDRFFAERPEGSVSTLKIQRTQQEDSAVYLCASSSSGTVYEQYFGPGTRLTVT.